A single sample is the source of the 32 T cell receptor beta chains below, sequenced in a study of shared clonotypes between healthy human individuals. TCRdb keeps only in-frame clones here, not all; method: immunoSEQ multiplex PCR. The sample lists a few million clones, 90% to 95% seen once, with 0.35% to 0.45% in the top ten. The sequenced sample consisted of naive CD4+ T cells from PBMCs. Documented subset: CD45RA+ positively selected. These receptors were taken from a man younger than 30 in good health. Some clones in this sample may be carry-over from other donors' samples.

V usage is TRBV28 and J usage is TRBJ1-3; no clear D gene. CDR1 MDHEN and CDR2 SYDVKM come from the germline V gene. Trimming removed 10 bases at V and 3 bases at J, with 19 bases between. The CDR3 spans 15 residues. CDR3 DNA sequence: TGTGCCACAAAAGGCGACCGCCTGATTGGAAACACCATATATTTT. The encoded protein is CATKGDRLIGNTIYF.

The CDR3 DNA reads TGCGCCAGCAGCTTGGCCGGGCAGGGTAGAGGAGAGACCCAGTACTTC. Encoded protein: CASSLAGQGRGETQYF. The chain links TRBV5-1 to TRBJ2-5, with D possibly TRBD1 on 5 matching bases. Germline lookup yields CDR1 SGHRS and CDR2 YFSETQ. V lost 0 bases, J lost 4 bases, and 16 bases lay in between. The CDR3 runs 16 residues.

This chain uses TRBV5-4 with TRBJ2-7; 10 bases fit TRBD2. The CDR3 has 14 amino acids. Germline lookup yields CDR1 SGHNT and CDR2 YYREEE (reference sequence). J was trimmed by 4 bases and V by 5 bases; bases with no gene match: 6. The CDR3 DNA reads TGTGCCAGCAGTAATAGCGGGAGGTGGTACGAGCAGTACTTC. Residues: CASSNSGRWYEQYF.

This sequence joins TRBV10-1 and TRBJ2-2; 8 bases match TRBD2. CDR1 is WNHNN, CDR2 SYGVQD, per germline (reference sequence). The CDR3 is 17 amino acids. The V gene end was trimmed by 1 base and the J gene end by 0 bases; junction bases not matched to a gene: 4. The CDR3 protein is CASSEFAGGANTGELFF. For the CDR3, the DNA is TGCGCCAGCAGTGAGTTTGCGGGGGGCGCGAACACCGGGGAGCTGTTTTTT.

This sequence joins TRBV5-4 and TRBJ1-1, with TRBD1 identical over 8 bases. This CDR3 contains 13 residues. V lost 3 bases and J lost 4; bases outside the gene matches: 2. Germline loops: CDR1 SGHNT, CDR2 YYREEE (reference sequence). The CDR3 region has the DNA TGTGCCAGCAGCTCCGGACAGGGCACTGAAGCTTTCTTT. As protein: CASSSGQGTEAFF.

The chain combines TRBV5-1 with TRBJ2-1; 7 bases map to TRBD1. The CDR3 is made up of 14 amino acids. Per germline, CDR1 SGHRS and CDR2 YFSETQ. The ends lost 5 bases at V and 5 bases at J; junction bases unmatched: 7. The CDR3 DNA is TGCGCCAGCAGACCGACAGGGAAGGACAATGAGCAGTTCTTC. The encoded protein is CASRPTGKDNEQFF.

The chain joins TRBV30 to TRBJ1-2; D unresolved. The CDR3 extends over 15 amino acids. Per germline, CDR1 GTSNPN and CDR2 SVGIG (reference sequence). The germline V and J ends were trimmed by 1 base and 4 bases, with 16 bases remaining between them. The CDR3 spells CAWSGTLAGSYGYTF. The CDR3 region has the DNA TGTGCCTGGAGTGGGACCCTGGCCGGTAGCTATGGCTACACCTTC.

The chain carries TRBV27 and TRBJ2-7; perhaps TRBD1 as D (6 bases). Trimming cost V 10 bases and J 7 bases, with 14 bases left between them. This CDR3 contains 11 residues. The germline V gene has CDR1 MNHEY and CDR2 SMNVEV (reference sequence). The chain's CDR3 is CATGDIREQYF. In DNA form, the CDR3 reads TGTGCCACCGGGGACATCAGGGAGCAGTACTTC.

This chain joins TRBV7-2 and TRBJ1-2, with 8 bases aligning to TRBD1. Trimming removed 2 bases from V and 5 bases from J; junction bases left unmatched: 13. Germline-derived CDR1 and CDR2 are SGHTA and FQGNSA. This CDR3 spans 17 amino acids. The CDR3 is CASSLNPGQASSYGYTF. In DNA, the CDR3 is TGTGCCAGCAGCTTAAATCCGGGACAGGCGTCTTCATATGGCTACACCTTC.

V usage is TRBV28 and J usage is TRBJ2-5; D remains unclear. With 8 bases removed from V and 2 bases from J, the gap between germline ends came to 9 bases. The CDR3 runs to 12 residues. Germline V gives CDR1 MDHEN, CDR2 SYDVKM. The CDR3 region is CASLGRQETQYF. The CDR3 nucleotides read TGTGCCAGCCTGGGCAGACAAGAGACCCAGTACTTC.

The V call is TRBV5-1, the J call TRBJ2-7; 7 bases match TRBD2. The CDR3 consists of 16 residues. V shed 3 bases, J shed 6 bases, and the junction held 15 bases outside the gene matches. Germline V lookup: CDR1 SGHRS, CDR2 YFSETQ. The CDR3 nucleotides read TGCGCCAGCAGCTCCATACCCGGGACTACTGACGGCGAGCAGTACTTC. Its protein product is CASSSIPGTTDGEQYF.

The gene calls are TRBV2 and TRBJ1-4, with 10 nucleotides matching TRBD1. CDR3 length: 15 amino acids. CDR1 is SNHLY, CDR2 FYNNEI, per germline. V was clipped by 2 bases and J by 9 bases; unmatched bases: 6. CDR3 in DNA: TGTGCCAGCAGTGAATATGGGACAGGGGCACAAAAACTGTTTTTT. Its translation: CASSEYGTGAQKLFF.

The chain recombines TRBV5-4 with TRBJ2-5, with D possibly being TRBD1 (6 bases). The ends were cut back, 0 bases at V and 5 bases at J, with 14 bases in the middle. In germline, CDR1 is SGHNT, CDR2 YYREEE (reference sequence). The CDR3 contains 15 residues. The CDR3 spells CASSLDQGSGETQYF. CDR3 nucleotide sequence: TGTGCCAGCAGCTTGGATCAGGGGTCCGGGGAGACCCAGTACTTC.

V is TRBV5-6 and J is TRBJ2-7, with D possibly matching TRBD2 (7 bases). This CDR3 is 15 amino acids long. The ends were cut back, 4 bases at V and 7 bases at J, with 21 bases in the middle. Germline V gives CDR1 SGHDT, CDR2 YYEEEE. CDR3 bases: TGTGCCAGCAGCCCTCGAGGGGGGGGCCGAAGGGAGCAGTACTTC. This translates into CASSPRGGGRREQYF.

This chain joins TRBV6-1 and TRBJ1-2; TRBD1 agrees at 10 bases. Germline CDR1 MNHNS, CDR2 SASEGT. J gave up 8 bases and V 3 bases, and 21 bases lay outside the gene matches. The CDR3 covers 19 residues. CDR3 loop: CASSEASGTGAAGGRGYTF. In nucleotides, the CDR3 is TGTGCCAGCAGTGAGGCTTCTGGGACAGGGGCCGCCGGGGGGAGAGGCTACACCTTC.

V usage is TRBV7-2 and J usage is TRBJ1-5; D is possibly TRBD1 (6 bases). Trimming left V 3 bases short and J 2 bases short, with 11 bases between. CDR1 and CDR2 (germline): SGHTA, FQGNSA. The CDR3 is made up of 15 amino acids. The CDR3 region is CASSFTGFGNQPQHF. In DNA form, the CDR3 reads TGTGCCAGCAGCTTTACAGGGTTTGGCAATCAGCCCCAGCATTTT.

The count of this clone is one. This chain joins TRBV18 and TRBJ2-7; D gene uncertain. Germline CDR1 KGHSH, CDR2 LQKENI. V was trimmed by 5 bases and J by 2 bases, leaving 10 bases between them. The length of the CDR3 is 13 residues. The CDR3 DNA follows: TGTGCCAGCTCAGAAGACCGTACCTACGAGCAGTACTTC. It yields the protein CASSEDRTYEQYF.

The rearrangement links TRBV28 to TRBJ1-3, with no clear D. This CDR3 has 15 residues. Trimming removed 8 bases at V and 0 bases at J, with 14 bases between. CDR1 is MDHEN and CDR2 is SYDVKM in the germline V gene. The CDR3 reads CASGPRLSSGNTIYF. The DNA for the CDR3 is TGTGCCAGCGGCCCACGGCTTTCCTCTGGAAACACCATATATTTT.

The chain combines TRBV10-2 with TRBJ2-1; D assignment may be TRBD1 or TRBD2 (5 bases each). The CDR3 sequence is 13 residues long. Germline V gene data show CDR1 as WSHSY and CDR2 as SAAADI. Trimming removed 6 bases at V and 8 bases at J, with 14 bases between. CDR3 coding DNA: TGCGCCAGCAGACCGGGGCGGGCTTATGAGCAGTTCTTC. This encodes CASRPGRAYEQFF.

This clone was observed once. This CDR3 is also generated by other DNA sequences in the sample. This sequence joins TRBV2 and TRBJ2-1, with unresolved D. Per germline, CDR1 SNHLY and CDR2 FYNNEI. The CDR3 consists of 13 residues. Trimming cost V 1 base and J 2 bases, with 3 bases left between them. CDR3 region: CASSEGTYNEQFF. The CDR3 DNA follows: TGTGCCAGCAGTGAAGGGACCTACAATGAGCAGTTCTTC.

Concerning this clone: This same CDR3 is encoded by further DNA sequences in the sample. This sequence joins TRBV18 and TRBJ1-1; no firm D call. V was cut by 1 base and J by 2 bases, with 5 bases left in between. Germline CDR1 reads KGHSH; CDR2 reads LQKENI. The CDR3 length is 13 residues. CDR3 loop: CASSPLGNTEAFF. As DNA, the CDR3 is TGTGCCAGCTCACCACTGGGAAACACTGAAGCTTTCTTT. Looking up the rest from reference TRBV18 and TRBJ1-1 gives the full variable domain: NAGVMQNPRHLVRRRGQEARLRCSPMKGHSHVYWYRQLPEEGLKFMVYLQKENIIDESGMPKERFSAEFPKEGPSILRIQQVVRGDSAAYFCASSPLGNTEAFFGQGTRLTVV.

The J gene is TRBJ1-2, the V gene TRBV9; tentatively, D is TRBD1 (6 bases). Trimming cost V 3 bases and J 4 bases, with 13 bases left between them. This CDR3 comprises 14 residues. Germline V gene sequence: CDR1 SGDLS, CDR2 YYNGEE. CDR3 sequence: CASSAQGGGYGYTF. The CDR3 nucleotides read TGTGCCAGCAGCGCACAGGGAGGTGGCTATGGCTACACCTTC.

V and J are TRBV5-1 and TRBJ2-3; 7 positions agree with TRBD1. The CDR3 is made up of 16 amino acids. CDR1 SGHRS and CDR2 YFSETQ come from the germline V gene. Trimming took 1 base from V and 4 from J; bases not matched to a gene: 9. The CDR3 reads CASSLTVVGGADTQYF. Here the CDR3 DNA reads TGCGCCAGCAGCTTGACCGTGGTAGGGGGCGCAGATACGCAGTATTTT.

Concerning this clone itself: The same CDR3 can be traced to other DNA sequences in this sample. This chain links TRBV15 with TRBJ2-7, with TRBD2 matching 12 bases. CDR1 LNHNV and CDR2 YYDKDF come from the germline V gene (reference sequence). Trimming at V came to 1 base and at J to 4 bases, leaving 2 bases not matched to a gene. The CDR3 contains 15 residues. Here the CDR3 DNA reads TGTGCCACCAGCAGAGGACTAGCGGGAGATTACGAGCAGTACTTC. Translation gives CATSRGLAGDYEQYF.

V and J are TRBV2 and TRBJ1-1; possibly TRBD1 for D (5 bases). Trimming removed 7 bases at V and 1 base at J, with 10 bases between. This CDR3 comprises 13 residues. CDR1 SNHLY and CDR2 FYNNEI come from the germline V gene. The CDR3 sequence: CASITTGNTEAFF. CDR3 in DNA: TGTGCCAGCATCACTACAGGGAACACTGAAGCTTTCTTT.

The rearrangement joins TRBV6-1 to TRBJ1-3, with 7 bases matching TRBD1. Germline trimming cut 0 bases from V and 3 bases from J; bases unmatched to any gene: 5. The CDR3 loop spans 16 amino acids. CDR1 and CDR2 from the germline V gene are MNHNS and SASEGT. The CDR3 loop is CASSEADRVGGNTIYF. In nucleotides, the CDR3 is TGTGCCAGCAGTGAAGCTGACAGGGTGGGTGGAAACACCATATATTTT.

This rearrangement joins TRBV4-1 to TRBJ1-5, with D perhaps matching TRBD1 (6 bases). The CDR3 loop spans 13 amino acids. V was trimmed by 3 bases and J by 4 bases, leaving 7 bases between them. CDR1 is MGHRA, CDR2 YSYEKL, per germline. In DNA form, the CDR3 reads TGCGCCAGCAGCCAGGGGACAAATCAGCCCCAGCATTTT. It codes for CASSQGTNQPQHF.

CDR3 nucleotide sequence: TGCGCCAGCAGCTCCGTCGGACAGAATGAAGCTTTCTTT. As protein: CASSSVGQNEAFF. This rearrangement joins TRBV5-1 to TRBJ1-1; perhaps TRBD1 as D (6 bases). V shed 3 bases and J shed 7 bases, with 13 bases lying between them. Germline V gene sequence: CDR1 SGHRS, CDR2 YFSETQ. The CDR3 contains 13 residues. The full variable domain, with the rest looked up from reference TRBV5-1 and TRBJ1-1, is KAGVTQTPRYLIKTRGQQVTLSCSPISGHRSVSWYQQTPGQGLQFLFEYFSETQRNKGNFPGRFSGRQFSNSRSEMNVSTLELGDSALYLCASSSVGQNEAFFGQGTRLTVV.

The chain joins TRBV7-8 to TRBJ1-4; tentatively, D is TRBD1 (6 bases). Germline V gene lookup returns CDR1 SGHVS and CDR2 FQNEAQ. V was clipped by 5 bases and J by 7 bases, with 20 bases between them. The length of the CDR3 is 16 residues. CDR3: CASSPEHREFREKLFF. CDR3 nucleotide sequence: TGTGCCAGCAGCCCAGAACACAGGGAATTTCGTGAAAAACTGTTTTTT.

The chain uses TRBV5-1 and TRBJ2-7; D might be TRBD2 (5 bases). The ends were cut back, 1 base at V and 1 base at J, with 12 bases in the middle. Germline V CDR1 and CDR2: SGHRS, YFSETQ. CDR3 length equals 15 residues. The CDR3 protein is CASSLWEFSSYEQYF. The DNA for the CDR3 is TGCGCCAGCAGCTTGTGGGAGTTCAGTTCCTACGAGCAGTACTTC.

The chain joins TRBV15 to TRBJ1-4, with a possible D match to TRBD1 (5 bases). V was clipped by 0 bases and J by 4 bases, with 12 bases between them. CDR3 size: 16 residues. CDR1 is LNHNV, CDR2 YYDKDF, per germline (reference sequence). The DNA of the CDR3 is TGTGCCACCAGCAGAGATCGCTTGGGACTTAATGAAAAACTGTTTTTT. Translating gives CATSRDRLGLNEKLFF. The variable domain in full, with the rest retrieved from reference TRBV15 and TRBJ1-4, is DAMVIQNPRYQVTQFGKPVTLSCSQTLNHNVMYWYQQKSSQAPKLLFHYYDKDFNNEADTPDNFQSRRPNTSFCFLDIRSPGLGDTAMYLCATSRDRLGLNEKLFFGSGTQLSVL.

The chain is built from TRBV7-2 and TRBJ2-1, with D unclear. Trimming took 1 base from V and 4 from J, leaving 11 bases between them. CDR3 length: 15 amino acids. The germline gives CDR1 SGHTA, CDR2 FQGNSA. Written as DNA, the CDR3 is TGTGCCAGCAGCTTAGAGGGTGCTACATACAATGAGCAGTTCTTC. Its protein is CASSLEGATYNEQFF. The full variable domain, in which reference TRBV7-2 and TRBJ2-1 provide the parts outside the CDR3, is GAGVSQSPSNKVTEKGKDVELRCDPISGHTALYWYRQSLGQGLEFLIYFQGNSAPDKSGLPSDRFSAERTGGSVSTLTIQRTQQEDSAVYLCASSLEGATYNEQFFGPGTRLTVL.